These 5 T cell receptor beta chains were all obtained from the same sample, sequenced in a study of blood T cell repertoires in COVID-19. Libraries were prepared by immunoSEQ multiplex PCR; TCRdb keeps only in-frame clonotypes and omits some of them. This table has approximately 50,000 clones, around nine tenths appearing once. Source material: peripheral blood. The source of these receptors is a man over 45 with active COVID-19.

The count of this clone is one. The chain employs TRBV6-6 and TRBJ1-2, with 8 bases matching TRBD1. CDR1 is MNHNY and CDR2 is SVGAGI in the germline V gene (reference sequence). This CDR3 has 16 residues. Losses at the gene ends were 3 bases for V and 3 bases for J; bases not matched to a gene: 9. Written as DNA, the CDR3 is TGTGCCAGCAGTTATCTCGGGACAGGAGGGGACTATGGCTACACCTTC. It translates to CASSYLGTGGDYGYTF.

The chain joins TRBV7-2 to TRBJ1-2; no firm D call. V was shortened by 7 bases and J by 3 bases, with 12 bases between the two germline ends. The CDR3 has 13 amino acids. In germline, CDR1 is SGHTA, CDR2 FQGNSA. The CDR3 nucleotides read TGTGCCAGCACTGGAGGTGTAGACTATGGCTACACCTTC. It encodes CASTGGVDYGYTF.

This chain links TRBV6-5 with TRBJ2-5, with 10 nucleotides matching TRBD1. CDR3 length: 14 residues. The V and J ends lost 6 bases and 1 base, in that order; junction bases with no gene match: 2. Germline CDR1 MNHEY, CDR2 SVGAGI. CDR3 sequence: CASSDRGPQETQYF. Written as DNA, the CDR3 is TGTGCCAGCAGCGACAGGGGGCCCCAAGAGACCCAGTACTTC.

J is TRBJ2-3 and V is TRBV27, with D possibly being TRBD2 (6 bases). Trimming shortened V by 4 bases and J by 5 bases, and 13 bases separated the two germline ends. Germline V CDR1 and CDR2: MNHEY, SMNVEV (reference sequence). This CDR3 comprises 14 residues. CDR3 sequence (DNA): TGTGCCAGCAGTTGGGACTGGATGGGAGATACGCAGTATTTT. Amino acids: CASSWDWMGDTQYF.

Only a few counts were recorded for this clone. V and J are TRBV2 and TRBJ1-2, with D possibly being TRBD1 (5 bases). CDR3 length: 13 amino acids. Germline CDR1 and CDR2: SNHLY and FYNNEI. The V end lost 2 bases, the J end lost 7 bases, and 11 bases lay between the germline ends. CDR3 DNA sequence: TGTGCCAGCAGTGAAATAGGGGAGGGTGGCTACACCTTC. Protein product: CASSEIGEGGYTF.